A single TCR beta chain is shown here with its context. Its antigen is currently unknown. cDNA prepared by RNA extraction and subsequent reverse transcription served as the template for sequencing. Libraries were prepared by immunoSEQ multiplex PCR; TCRdb keeps only in-frame clonotypes and omits some of them. Of more than 200,000 clones listed, about 68% were seen once; the top ten hold around 1.2%. This CDR3 has 14 residues. The germline V gene encodes CDR1 SQVTM and CDR2 ANQGSEA. Unmatched junction bases numbered 7, after V lost 2 bases and J lost 7 bases. This entry comes from a study of CD8+ T cells in alopecia areata. Study outcomes and limitations: Higher clonality than in normal scalp was seen in lesional scalp, especially alopecia totalis/universalis.

The input for sequencing was CD4+ T cells sorted from blood, taken at week 0. The source is a human donor with alopecia areata. The chain uses TRBV29-1 and TRBJ1-4; 7 bases map to TRBD1. The CDR3 here is CSVELQGLSEKLFF. The CDR3 coding sequence is TGCAGCGTTGAACTACAGGGGCTCTCTGAAAAACTGTTTTTT.